This TCR beta chain is from a study of blood T cell repertoires in COVID-19. Turning to the study itself: The samples span acute and convalescent COVID-19 from the United States, Italy and Spain.

Profiling relied on immunoSEQ multiplex PCR, and the TCRdb table lists in-frame clones only, not all of them. The sample includes around 80,000 clones, 82% of them seen just once. CDR1 LNHDA and CDR2 SQIVND come from the germline V gene (reference sequence). There are 13 residues in the CDR3. Deletions cut 5 bases from V and 4 bases from J, with 11 bases between. The sequence derives from a human donor in a cohort sampled during active COVID-19. The sample was peripheral blood. This chain joins TRBV19 and TRBJ1-2, with a weak D call TRBD1 (6 bases). The CDR3 DNA reads as TGTGCCAGTAGTTTCGGGACAACCTATGGCTACACCTTC. This codes for CASSFGTTYGYTF.